These 20 T cell receptor beta chains originate from one sample sequenced in a study of shared clonotypes between healthy human individuals. TCRdb's copy holds only in-frame clones and misses some; the assay was immunoSEQ multiplex PCR. The repertoire holds roughly 2 million clones, with roughly 94% as singletons. Specimen: naive CD4+ T cells sorted from blood. The subset here: CD45RA+ positively selected. These receptor sequences come from a man aged 18 to 30 in good health.

The chain joins TRBV28 to TRBJ1-1, with no clear D. With 4 bases removed from V and 5 bases from J, the gap between germline ends came to 17 bases. CDR3 length: 15 amino acids. From germline, CDR1 is MDHEN and CDR2 SYDVKM. This CDR3 is CASSSSIFRETEAFF. As DNA, the CDR3 is TGTGCCAGCAGTTCCTCCATCTTCCGTGAGACTGAAGCTTTCTTT.

The chain joins TRBV5-6 to TRBJ2-7; either TRBD1 or TRBD2 may fit D (6 bases each). The CDR3 length is 16 residues. The germline CDR1 and CDR2 sequences are SGHDT and YYEEEE. The germline V and J ends were trimmed by 1 base and 0 bases, with 14 bases remaining between them. The DNA of the CDR3 is TGTGCCAGCAGCTTGAGTTTCAGGGGACTCTCCTACGAGCAGTACTTC. It codes for CASSLSFRGLSYEQYF.

This rearrangement joins TRBV28 to TRBJ2-3; TRBD1 matches 11 bases. CDR3 length: 23 amino acids. The germline V gene encodes CDR1 MDHEN and CDR2 SYDVKM. V was clipped by 2 bases and J by 3 bases; unmatched bases: 25. CDR3 DNA sequence: TGTGCCAGCAGTTTACCGAGGGGAAGGACAGGGGGCGGTCCATTGTACCATACAGATACGCAGTATTTT. This translates into CASSLPRGRTGGGPLYHTDTQYF.

The chain links TRBV9 to TRBJ2-5; perhaps TRBD1 as D (5 bases). This CDR3 is built from 15 residues. Between the trimmed V and J ends, which lost 0 bases and 5 bases, there was a span of 14 bases. Germline V lookup: CDR1 SGDLS, CDR2 YYNGEE. Here the CDR3 reads CASSVEGGAGETQYF. Here the CDR3 DNA reads TGTGCCAGCAGCGTAGAGGGTGGGGCAGGTGAGACCCAGTACTTC.

The chain carries TRBV4-3 and TRBJ2-1; D gene ambiguous. The germline V and J ends were trimmed by 0 bases and 5 bases, with 5 bases remaining between them. CDR1 and CDR2 from the germline V gene are LGHNA and YSLEER. CDR3 size: 13 residues. CDR3 nucleotide sequence: TGCGCCAGCAGCCAAGAGTGGGACAATGAGCAGTTCTTC. Translated: CASSQEWDNEQFF.

The V call is TRBV7-8, the J call TRBJ2-7; D remains ambiguous. Germline V gives CDR1 SGHVS, CDR2 FQNEAQ. The CDR3 contains 13 residues. Trimming removed 2 bases from V and 3 bases from J, with 8 bases in between. The CDR3 nucleotides are TGTGCCAGCAGCTTAATAAATAACTACGAGCAGTACTTC. Amino acids: CASSLINNYEQYF.

As for this clone: Other DNA sequences in this specimen translate into the identical CDR3. V gene TRBV2 combines with J gene TRBJ2-7; TRBD2 might be the D (5 bases). Germline CDR1 reads SNHLY; CDR2 reads FYNNEI. The CDR3 is made up of 12 amino acids. Trimming took 6 bases from V and 6 from J, leaving 12 bases between them. The DNA of the CDR3 is TGTGCCAGCAGGGGAGAGGGTAGCGAGCAGTACTTC. Translation: CASRGEGSEQYF.

The chain recombines TRBV29-1 with TRBJ1-5; D call uncertain. Germline assignment: CDR1 SQVTM and CDR2 ANQGSEA. The CDR3 extends over 11 amino acids. Here the CDR3 reads CRPRVNQPQHF. For the CDR3, the DNA is TGCAGACCTCGGGTCAATCAGCCCCAGCATTTT.

The gene calls are TRBV9 and TRBJ2-7; D may be TRBD2 (5 bases). The CDR3 runs to 14 residues. Trimming pared 5 bases from V and 0 bases from J, leaving 12 bases between. Per germline, CDR1 SGDLS and CDR2 YYNGEE. CDR3 sequence (DNA): TGTGCCAGCAGACCCTCGGGAAGCTCCTACGAGCAGTACTTC. Its protein product is CASRPSGSSYEQYF.

The gene calls are TRBV19 and TRBJ2-6; TRBD1 aligns across 8 bases. Trimming removed 1 base from V and 0 bases from J; junction bases left unmatched: 8. The germline CDR1 and CDR2 sequences are LNHDA and SQIVND (reference sequence). The CDR3 contains 19 residues. The CDR3 nucleotides read TGTGCCAGTAGTATAGTCCCCGGGACAGGCAGCTCTGGGGCCAACGTCCTGACTTTC. It is translated as CASSIVPGTGSSGANVLTF.

The V gene is TRBV7-2, the J gene TRBJ1-6; the D is unclear. Between the trimmed V and J ends, which lost 2 bases and 12 bases, there was a span of 11 bases. This CDR3 has 13 residues. Germline V gene lookup returns CDR1 SGHTA and CDR2 FQGNSA. Written as DNA, the CDR3 is TGTGCCAGCAGCTTATGGGATAGGTTACCCCTCCACTTT. Amino acid sequence: CASSLWDRLPLHF.

CDR3 sequence (DNA): TGTGCCACCAGCAGAGTGGCTAGCGGGTATGGTGAGCAGTTCTTC. Translation gives CATSRVASGYGEQFF. The genes are TRBV15 and TRBJ2-1, with 8 bases matching TRBD2. The J segment lost 9 bases and the V segment lost 1 base, leaving 8 bases of the junction unmatched. The CDR3 loop spans 15 amino acids. Germline CDR1 is LNHNV and CDR2 is YYDKDF (reference sequence).

The chain is built from TRBV18 and TRBJ1-5; 11 nucleotides agree with TRBD1. This CDR3 has 17 residues. Per germline, CDR1 KGHSH and CDR2 LQKENI. The trim removed 3 bases at V and 7 bases at J, leaving 11 bases unmatched. In DNA, the CDR3 is TGTGCCAGCTCACCGTGGGGTGGACAGGGGGCGGAACAGCCCCAGCATTTT. Translated, it gives CASSPWGGQGAEQPQHF.

The chain recombines TRBV4-1 with TRBJ2-2; the D is unclear. The germline V and J ends were trimmed by 0 bases and 7 bases, with 21 bases remaining between them. The CDR3 is 18 residues long. The germline CDR1 and CDR2 sequences are MGHRA and YSYEKL. DNA for the CDR3: TGCGCCAGCAGCCAAGATCCTCCGGACGCGCGAATGATCGGGGAGCTGTTTTTT. Translating gives CASSQDPPDARMIGELFF.

CDR3 sequence reads: CASSGRSGSSYNEQFF. The CDR3 DNA reads as TGTGCCAGCAGCGGACGAAGCGGGAGCTCCTACAATGAGCAGTTCTTC. The genes are TRBV9 and TRBJ2-1; 8 bases agree with TRBD2. Germline CDR1 reads SGDLS; CDR2 reads YYNGEE. Trimming cost V 3 bases and J 0 bases; bases outside gene matches: 5. The CDR3 has 16 amino acids. Supplemented by reference TRBV9 and TRBJ2-1, the full variable domain reads DSGVTQTPKHLITATGQRVTLRCSPRSGDLSVYWYQQSLDQGLQFLIQYYNGEERAKGNILERFSAQQFPDLHSELNLSSLELGDSALYFCASSGRSGSSYNEQFFGPGTRLTVL.

This chain uses TRBV7-3 with TRBJ2-5, with D possibly matching TRBD1 (5 bases). The CDR3 totals 15 residues. Germline values: CDR1 SGHTA, CDR2 FQGTGA. Trimming took 4 bases from V and 0 from J, leaving 12 bases between them. As DNA, the CDR3 is TGTGCCAGCAGCTCATTTGGGGCCTACCAAGAGACCCAGTACTTC. Amino acid sequence: CASSSFGAYQETQYF.

About this clone itself: Other DNA sequences of this sample code for an identical CDR3. The CDR3 protein is CASSLAGGQETQYF. The DNA of the CDR3 is TGTGCCAGCAGCTTAGCGGGCGGTCAAGAGACCCAGTACTTC. The V call is TRBV7-2, the J call TRBJ2-5; D uncertain. Germline CDR1 and CDR2: SGHTA and FQGNSA. Trimming shortened V by 0 bases and J by 2 bases, and 7 bases separated the two germline ends. The length of the CDR3 is 14 residues.

This clone turned up a few times. The chain is built from TRBV6-1 and TRBJ2-7; maybe TRBD1 (6 bases). This CDR3 contains 15 residues. V was cut by 0 bases and J by 2 bases, with 11 bases left in between. The germline V gene has CDR1 MNHNS and CDR2 SASEGT. CDR3 region: CASSEAGAGPYEQYF. The CDR3, as DNA: TGTGCCAGCAGTGAAGCGGGGGCAGGTCCCTACGAGCAGTACTTC.

This chain's CDR3 is CASSYSDGETQYF. In nucleotides, the CDR3 is TGTGCCAGCAGTTACTCGGATGGAGAGACCCAGTACTTC. The chain carries TRBV6-6 and TRBJ2-5; the D is unclear. Germline values: CDR1 MNHNY, CDR2 SVGAGI (reference sequence). Trimming pared 0 bases from V and 4 bases from J, leaving 6 bases between. The CDR3 is 13 residues long.

This chain connects TRBV10-3 to TRBJ2-7, with TRBD1 matching over 11 bases. Germline-derived CDR1 and CDR2 are ENHRY and SYGVKD. Unmatched junction bases numbered 10, after V lost 3 bases and J lost 6 bases. The CDR3 contains 16 residues. The DNA of the CDR3 is TGTGCCATCAGTGACAAAGGACAGGGGGCTCCTGTCGAGCAGTACTTC. Translating it yields CAISDKGQGAPVEQYF.